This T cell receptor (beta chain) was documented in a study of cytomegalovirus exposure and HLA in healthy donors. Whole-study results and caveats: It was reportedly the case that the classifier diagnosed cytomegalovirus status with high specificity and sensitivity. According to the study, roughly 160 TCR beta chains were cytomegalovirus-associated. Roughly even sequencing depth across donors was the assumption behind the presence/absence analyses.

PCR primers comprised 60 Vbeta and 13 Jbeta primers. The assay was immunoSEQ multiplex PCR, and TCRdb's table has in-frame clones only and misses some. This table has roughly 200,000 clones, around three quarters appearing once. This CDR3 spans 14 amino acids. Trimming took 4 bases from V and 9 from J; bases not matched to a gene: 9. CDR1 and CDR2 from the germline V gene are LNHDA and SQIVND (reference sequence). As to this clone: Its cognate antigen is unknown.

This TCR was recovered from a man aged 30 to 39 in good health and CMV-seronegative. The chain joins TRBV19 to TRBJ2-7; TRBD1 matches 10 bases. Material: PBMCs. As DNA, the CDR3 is TGTGCCAGTAGTACCCCGGGACAGGGGTCCCGGCAGTACTTC. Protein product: CASSTPGQGSRQYF.